The 32 T cell receptor beta chains presented below share a single source sample, sequenced in a study of OX40 agonist ivuxolimab in advanced cancers. The protocol was immunoSEQ multiplex PCR, while the TCRdb copy is restricted to in-frame clones and leaves out a portion. The sample yields some 70,000 clones, approximately 88% seen once. Sequenced material: CD4+ or CD8+ T cells sorted from blood, taken in a trial of the OX40 agonist ivuxolimab. The receptors originated from an adult with an advanced solid tumor such as melanoma, head and neck, liver or kidney cancer.

The chain joins TRBV19 to TRBJ1-4; possible D gene TRBD1, 6 bases. Looked up from germline, CDR1 is LNHDA and CDR2 is SQIVND (reference sequence). The V and J ends lost 7 bases and 6 bases respectively, with 15 bases between them. This CDR3 spans 14 amino acids. The CDR3 loop is CASNVGGLHEKLFF. DNA of the CDR3: TGTGCCAGTAACGTAGGGGGGTTGCATGAAAAACTGTTTTTT.

This chain joins TRBV5-1 and TRBJ2-6, with D tentatively TRBD2 (5 bases). Germline V gives CDR1 SGHRS, CDR2 YFSETQ. The CDR3 consists of 17 residues. V dropped 4 bases and J dropped 0 bases, with 14 bases sitting between them. The CDR3 DNA is TGCGCCAGCAGCGGGGTGGGAGCCAACTCTGGGGCCAACGTCCTGACTTTC. Translated: CASSGVGANSGANVLTF.

CDR3: CASSKDHPGEQFF. The DNA for the CDR3 is TGTGCCAGCAGTAAGGACCATCCAGGTGAGCAGTTCTTC. The genes are TRBV6-4 and TRBJ2-1; no clear D. This CDR3 spans 13 amino acids. CDR1 is MRHNA and CDR2 is SNTAGT in the germline V gene. V was cut by 5 bases and J by 9 bases, with 14 bases left in between.

The chain uses TRBV21-1 and TRBJ2-2; the table's D gene call, TRBD2, was not cross checked with the DNA. TRBV21-1 has pseudogene status. The CDR3 sequence is 19 residues long. CDR3 DNA sequence: TGTGCCAGCAGCAAAGCGGGCTCCAGCGGGAGGGTAGACACCGGGGAGCTGTTTTTT. This sequence encodes CASSKAGSSGRVDTGELFF.

The chain combines TRBV5-1 with TRBJ2-2; D is tentatively TRBD1 or TRBD2 (6 bases each). The CDR3 runs 14 residues. Trimming took 5 bases from V and 5 from J, leaving 13 bases between them. CDR1 is SGHRS, CDR2 YFSETQ, per germline. CDR3 region: CASSGGRRTGELFF. CDR3 coding DNA: TGCGCCAGCAGTGGGGGGCGCCGGACCGGGGAGCTGTTTTTT.

The V and J genes are TRBV6-5 and TRBJ1-2; TRBD1 matches at 10 bases. Germline CDR1 reads MNHEY; CDR2 reads SVGAGI. This CDR3 has 15 amino acids. V dropped 2 bases and J dropped 3; count of bases not matched to a gene: 3. The CDR3 spells CASSYRDRGHYGYTF. CDR3 coding DNA: TGTGCCAGCAGTTACAGAGACAGGGGGCACTATGGCTACACCTTC.

The genes are TRBV9 and TRBJ2-5; D may match TRBD1 or TRBD2 (5 bases each). CDR3 length equals 16 residues. The germline V gene has CDR1 SGDLS and CDR2 YYNGEE. The V end was cut by 4 bases, the J end by 4 bases, with 20 bases between. The CDR3 bases are TGTGCCAGCAGCCGGACTGGGTCAGGGTACGGAGAGACCCAGTACTTC. Amino acid sequence: CASSRTGSGYGETQYF.

This rearrangement joins TRBV27 to TRBJ2-7; TRBD1 aligns across 8 bases. The J segment lost 2 bases and the V segment lost 6 bases, leaving 12 bases of the junction unmatched. Germline CDR1 reads MNHEY; CDR2 reads SMNVEV (reference sequence). The CDR3 length is 16 residues. The CDR3 sequence is CASRLNGQGTTYEQYF. The DNA for the CDR3 is TGTGCCAGCAGACTGAATGGACAGGGAACAACCTACGAGCAGTACTTC.

The genes are TRBV4-2 and TRBJ2-7; 9 bases match TRBD2. Germline CDR1 is LGHNA and CDR2 is YNFKEQ. The CDR3 consists of 16 residues. V dropped 0 bases and J dropped 4; count of bases not matched to a gene: 7. The CDR3 DNA follows: TGTGCCAGCAGCCAAGATCTGAGACTAGCGGTTTACGAGCAGTACTTC. Translating it yields CASSQDLRLAVYEQYF.

The chain combines TRBV29-1 with TRBJ1-2; 7 nucleotides agree with TRBD1. This CDR3 comprises 12 residues. Unmatched junction bases numbered 6, after V lost 7 bases and J lost 4 bases. Per the germline V gene, CDR1 is SQVTM and CDR2 is ANQGSEA. The CDR3 coding sequence is TGCAGCGACTTAGACAGGGTCTATGGCTACACCTTC. This encodes CSDLDRVYGYTF.

The chain links TRBV6-5 to TRBJ1-4; tentative D call: TRBD1 (6 bases). The CDR3 length is 14 residues. V gave up 5 bases and J gave up 5 bases, with 12 bases separating them. Germline CDR1 is MNHEY and CDR2 is SVGAGI. In DNA, the CDR3 is TGTGCCAGCAGTAGGGAAGGGGGAAATGAAAAACTGTTTTTT. This translates into CASSREGGNEKLFF.

The chain uses TRBV7-9 and TRBJ1-3; TRBD1 matches 7 bases. Germline V CDR1 and CDR2: SEHNR, FQNEAQ (reference sequence). The CDR3 contains 16 residues. The J segment lost 4 bases and the V segment lost 5 bases, leaving 11 bases of the junction unmatched. The CDR3 region has the DNA TGTGCCAGCAGCGATAAAGGACAGGCGGGAGGAAACACCATATATTTT. Translating it yields CASSDKGQAGGNTIYF.

The chain joins TRBV5-8 to TRBJ1-1; D unclear. V was pared by 1 base and J by 1 base, with 8 bases between. The length of the CDR3 is 14 residues. Germline V gene data show CDR1 as SGHTS and CDR2 as YDEGEE. The CDR3 loop reads CASSLIPGNTEAFF. The DNA of the CDR3 is TGTGCCAGCAGCTTGATCCCAGGGAACACTGAAGCTTTCTTT.

The V call is TRBV6-5, the J call TRBJ2-1, with D maybe TRBD2 (6 bases). The length of the CDR3 is 14 residues. CDR1 and CDR2 from the germline V gene are MNHEY and SVGAGI. V lost 0 bases to trimming and J lost 12 bases, with 15 bases between them. CDR3 sequence: CASSYSPGTYMQFF. CDR3 DNA: TGTGCCAGCAGTTACTCGCCCGGGACTTATATGCAGTTCTTC.

This chain uses TRBV28 with TRBJ2-7; TRBD1 aligns across 8 bases. V gave up 4 bases and J gave up 2 bases; unmatched junction bases: 7. Germline values: CDR1 MDHEN, CDR2 SYDVKM. There are 15 residues in the CDR3. The CDR3 loop is CASSSWTGLTYEQYF. In DNA form, the CDR3 reads TGTGCCAGCAGTTCCTGGACAGGGCTAACCTACGAGCAGTACTTC.

J is TRBJ2-2 and V is TRBV9; D is possibly TRBD2 (5 bases). CDR3 length equals 15 residues. Deletions cut 0 bases from V and 0 bases from J, with 6 bases between. Germline lookup yields CDR1 SGDLS and CDR2 YYNGEE. The chain's CDR3 is CASSVDGANTGELFF. The CDR3 bases are TGTGCCAGCAGCGTAGACGGGGCGAACACCGGGGAGCTGTTTTTT.

This chain links TRBV27 with TRBJ2-3; D possibly matches TRBD1 or TRBD2 (5 bases each). V lost 6 bases, J lost 2 bases, and 15 bases lay in between. The CDR3 spans 15 residues. Germline loops: CDR1 MNHEY, CDR2 SMNVEV (reference sequence). The CDR3 region is CASRSLPGTTDTQYF. Written as DNA, the CDR3 is TGTGCCAGCAGATCACTGCCAGGGACCACAGATACGCAGTATTTT.

As for this clone: Within the sample, other DNA sequences also encode this same CDR3. J is TRBJ2-3 and V is TRBV29-1, with TRBD1 matching 8 bases. Per the germline V gene, CDR1 is SQVTM and CDR2 is ANQGSEA. Unmatched junction bases numbered 2, after V lost 6 bases and J lost 0 bases. This CDR3 contains 13 residues. The CDR3 DNA is TGCAGCGTCGACAGGGGAAGCACAGATACGCAGTATTTT. It codes for CSVDRGSTDTQYF.

V and J are TRBV28 and TRBJ1-2, with D unresolved. Trimming removed 1 base from V and 2 bases from J, with 20 bases in between. This CDR3 contains 18 residues. Germline V gene lookup returns CDR1 MDHEN and CDR2 SYDVKM. Here the CDR3 DNA reads TGTGCCAGCAGTTTATTCGGAGGGTCGAGGGCGCCGAACTATGGCTACACCTTC. It is translated as CASSLFGGSRAPNYGYTF.

The CDR3 coding sequence is TGTGCCAGCAGCCCCGCCCGAGTAGCGTCTGTAGATACGCAGTATTTT. This codes for CASSPARVASVDTQYF. The gene calls are TRBV7-8 and TRBJ2-3, with D possibly TRBD2 on 5 matching bases. Between the trimmed V and J ends, which lost 5 bases and 5 bases, there was a span of 20 bases. The CDR3 length is 16 residues. Germline V gene lookup returns CDR1 SGHVS and CDR2 FQNEAQ.

This chain links TRBV19 with TRBJ2-1; TRBD2 agrees at 8 bases. CDR3 length equals 15 residues. Germline CDR1 is LNHDA and CDR2 is SQIVND (reference sequence). V dropped 2 bases and J dropped 6; count of bases not matched to a gene: 6. The CDR3 loop reads CASSISSGSGNEQFF. Written as DNA, the CDR3 is TGTGCCAGTAGTATATCCAGCGGGAGCGGCAATGAGCAGTTCTTC.

The chain employs TRBV14 and TRBJ1-1; D call uncertain. V lost 3 bases and J lost 1, with 9 bases in between. The CDR3 has 14 amino acids. Germline values: CDR1 SGHDN, CDR2 FVKESK. The CDR3 sequence is CASSQGLPNTEAFF. The DNA for the CDR3 is TGTGCCAGCAGCCAGGGCTTACCGAACACTGAAGCTTTCTTT.

This rearrangement joins TRBV6-1 to TRBJ1-1, with 8 bases aligning to TRBD1. This CDR3 contains 14 residues. V was clipped by 6 bases and J by 5 bases; unmatched bases: 8. In germline, CDR1 is MNHNS, CDR2 SASEGT. CDR3 bases: TGTGCCAGCAGAGACAGGGGCGTTTGGACTGAAGCTTTCTTT. Translating gives CASRDRGVWTEAFF.

V and J are TRBV27 and TRBJ1-2; D not certain. The ends were cut back, 6 bases at V and 6 bases at J, with 14 bases in the middle. From germline, CDR1 is MNHEY and CDR2 SMNVEV (reference sequence). This CDR3 region has 13 residues. This chain's CDR3 is CASSPDLGNGYTF. The CDR3 DNA is TGTGCCAGCAGCCCCGATTTGGGCAATGGCTACACCTTC.

The chain employs TRBV9 and TRBJ1-2; 8 bases are shared with TRBD1. Germline CDR1 is SGDLS and CDR2 is YYNGEE. The CDR3 runs 17 residues. V gave up 1 base and J gave up 1 base; unmatched junction bases: 9. The CDR3 sequence: CASSVSTGASDNYGYTF. CDR3 nucleotides: TGTGCCAGCAGCGTATCGACAGGGGCCAGCGATAACTATGGCTACACCTTC.

This clone was found once. The J gene is TRBJ2-7, the V gene TRBV13; TRBD2 agrees at 11 bases. The germline gives CDR1 PRHDT, CDR2 FYEKMQ (reference sequence). J was trimmed by 5 bases and V by 4 bases; bases with no gene match: 7. The CDR3 is made up of 15 amino acids. CDR3 bases: TGTGCCAGCAGCTCAGGAGGGACTAGCGGAAACGAGCAGTACTTC. Protein sequence: CASSSGGTSGNEQYF.

The CDR3 is CATSPSGDRFNYEQYF. The CDR3 DNA follows: TGTGCCACCAGCCCCAGCGGGGACAGGTTTAACTACGAGCAGTACTTC. V usage is TRBV15 and J usage is TRBJ2-7, with D perhaps matching TRBD1 (8 bases). V lost 5 bases to trimming and J lost 3 bases, with 20 bases between them. This CDR3 region has 16 residues. Germline CDR1 LNHNV, CDR2 YYDKDF (reference sequence).

This chain joins TRBV20-1 and TRBJ2-5; D call uncertain. V was cut by 2 bases and J by 5 bases, with 3 bases left in between. Germline V gene sequence: CDR1 DFQATT, CDR2 SNEGSKA (reference sequence). CDR3 length: 10 amino acids. The CDR3 nucleotides are TGCAGTGCTAGACAGGAGACCCAGTACTTC. Protein product: CSARQETQYF.

This chain connects TRBV11-2 to TRBJ2-4; TRBD2 matches at 11 bases. The CDR3 has 19 amino acids. Germline V CDR1 and CDR2: SGHAT, FQNNGV. The V gene end was trimmed by 0 bases and the J gene end by 5 bases; junction bases not matched to a gene: 12. The CDR3 spells CASSLDGIAGGPNQNIQYF. The CDR3, as DNA: TGTGCCAGCAGCTTAGATGGGATAGCGGGAGGGCCAAACCAAAACATTCAGTACTTC.

This clone was recorded only once. The rearrangement joins TRBV28 to TRBJ1-1, with 12 bases identical to TRBD1. J gave up 7 bases and V 6 bases, and 6 bases lay outside the gene matches. This CDR3 comprises 14 residues. Germline CDR1 is MDHEN and CDR2 is SYDVKM. CDR3 DNA: TGTGCCAGCAGGGGACAGGGGGCGAAAGGTGAAGCTTTCTTT. Protein: CASRGQGAKGEAFF.

The chain combines TRBV9 with TRBJ2-1; 14 bases match TRBD2. CDR3 length equals 15 residues. CDR1 SGDLS and CDR2 YYNGEE come from the germline V gene. With 3 bases clipped from V and 8 bases from J, the junction kept 4 bases outside the gene matches. The CDR3 coding sequence is TGTGCCAGCAGCGGTGGGACTAGCGGGAGCTATGAGCAGTTCTTC. This codes for CASSGGTSGSYEQFF.

This chain uses TRBV10-3 with TRBJ2-7; TRBD1 might be the D (8 bases). This CDR3 contains 13 residues. V gave up 9 bases and J gave up 7 bases, with 19 bases separating them. Germline lookup yields CDR1 ENHRY and CDR2 SYGVKD. CDR3 nucleotides: TGTGCCATATGGACAGGGTTCGGGGGGGAGCAGTACTTC. It is translated as CAIWTGFGGEQYF.